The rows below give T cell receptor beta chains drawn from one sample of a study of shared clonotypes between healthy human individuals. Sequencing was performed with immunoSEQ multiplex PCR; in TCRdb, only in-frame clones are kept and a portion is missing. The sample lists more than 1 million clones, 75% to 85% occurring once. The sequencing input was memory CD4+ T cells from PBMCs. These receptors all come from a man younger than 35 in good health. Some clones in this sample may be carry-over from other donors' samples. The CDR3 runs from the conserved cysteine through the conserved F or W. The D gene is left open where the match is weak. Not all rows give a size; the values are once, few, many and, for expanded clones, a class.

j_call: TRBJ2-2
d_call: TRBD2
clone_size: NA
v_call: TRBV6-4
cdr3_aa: CASSAAGGVTGELFF
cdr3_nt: TGTGCCAGCAGTGCTGCGGGAGGGGTCACCGGGGAGCTGTTTTTT

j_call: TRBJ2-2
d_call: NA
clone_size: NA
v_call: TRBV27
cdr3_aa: CASSPLSTPGELFF
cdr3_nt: TGTGCCAGCAGTCCGCTTTCGACGCCCGGGGAGCTGTTTTTT

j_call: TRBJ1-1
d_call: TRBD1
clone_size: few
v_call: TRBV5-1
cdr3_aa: CASSETTGGLRAFF
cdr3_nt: TGCGCCAGCAGCGAGACCACAGGGGGCTTAAGGGCTTTCTTT

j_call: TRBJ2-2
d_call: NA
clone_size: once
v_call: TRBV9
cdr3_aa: CASSVDGAITGELFF
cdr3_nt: TGTGCCAGCAGCGTAGATGGGGCCATAACCGGGGAGCTGTTTTTT

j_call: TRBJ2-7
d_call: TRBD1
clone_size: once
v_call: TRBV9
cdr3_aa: CASSKGQGAYEQYF
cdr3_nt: TGTGCCAGCAGCAAAGGACAGGGAGCTTACGAGCAGTACTTC

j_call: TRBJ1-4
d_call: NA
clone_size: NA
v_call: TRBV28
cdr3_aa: CASSSSRTPGKLFF
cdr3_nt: TGTGCCAGCAGTTCATCACGGACTCCAGGAAAACTGTTTTTT

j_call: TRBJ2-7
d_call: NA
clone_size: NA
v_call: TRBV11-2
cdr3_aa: CASSLVPWEQYF
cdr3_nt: TGTGCCAGCAGCTTAGTTCCGTGGGAGCAGTACTTC

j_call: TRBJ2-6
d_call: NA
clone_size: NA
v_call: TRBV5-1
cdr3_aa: CASSFTGTGANVLTF
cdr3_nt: TGCGCCAGCAGCTTCACGGGGACTGGGGCCAACGTCCTGACTTTC

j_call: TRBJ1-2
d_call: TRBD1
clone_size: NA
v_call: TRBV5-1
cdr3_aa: CASSLSTGGYGYTF
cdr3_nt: TGCGCCAGCAGCTTAAGTACAGGGGGCTATGGCTACACCTTC

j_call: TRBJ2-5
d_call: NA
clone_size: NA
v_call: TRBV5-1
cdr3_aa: CASSPTLPRETQYF
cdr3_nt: TGCGCCAGCAGCCCGACACTCCCAAGGGAGACCCAGTACTTC

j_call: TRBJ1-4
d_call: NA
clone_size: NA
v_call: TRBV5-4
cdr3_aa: CASSYGTGTNEKLFF
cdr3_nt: TGTGCCAGCAGTTATGGTACAGGGACTAATGAAAAACTGTTTTTT

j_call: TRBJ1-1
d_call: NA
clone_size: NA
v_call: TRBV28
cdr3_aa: CASTRDFRGNTEAFF
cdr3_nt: TGTGCCAGCACCCGGGACTTTAGGGGGAACACTGAAGCTTTCTTT

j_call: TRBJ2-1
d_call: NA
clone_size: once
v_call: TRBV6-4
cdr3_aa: CASSKEPRSNNEQFF
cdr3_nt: TGTGCCAGCAGTAAGGAACCCCGGTCCAACAATGAGCAGTTCTTC

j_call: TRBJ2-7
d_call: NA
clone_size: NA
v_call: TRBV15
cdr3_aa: CATSRDTRFNPGYEQYF
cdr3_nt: TGTGCCACCAGCAGAGATACCCGGTTCAACCCCGGCTACGAGCAGTACTTC

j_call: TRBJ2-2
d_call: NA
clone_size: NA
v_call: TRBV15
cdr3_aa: CATSTDDRANTGELFF
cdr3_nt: TGTGCCACCAGCACCGACGATAGGGCGAACACCGGGGAGCTGTTTTTT

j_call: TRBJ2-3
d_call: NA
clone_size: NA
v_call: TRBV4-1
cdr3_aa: CASSQDRRGLYPDTQYF
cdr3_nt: TGCGCCAGCAGCCAAGATCGTAGGGGCTTATATCCAGATACGCAGTATTTT